A selection of T cell receptor beta chains follows, all from one sample in a study of blood T cell repertoires in COVID-19. Sequencing used immunoSEQ multiplex PCR; TCRdb keeps in-frame clones, though not all of them. Altogether about 330,000 clones are present, roughly 87% being singletons, with the ten largest covering roughly a tenth. Sequencing input: peripheral blood. The source is a man younger than 40 with COVID-19, enrolled during active disease. The CDR3 runs from the conserved cysteine through the conserved F or W. For some rows the clone size is stated as once, few or many, or as a class when expanded; others skip it.

cdr3_aa	v_call	j_call	clone_size
CASVPGQGVYEQYF	TRBV25-1	TRBJ2-7	-
CAISSGPGQAPRAPYEQYF	TRBV10-3	TRBJ2-7	-
CATSDPGTRSNQPQHF	TRBV24-1	TRBJ1-5	-
CASSENRDRDLSEQFF	TRBV7-9	TRBJ2-1	-
CASSGQSYGYTF	TRBV2	TRBJ1-2	-
CASSAGLAGRLGGQFF	TRBV5-4	TRBJ2-1	-
CASSYSLTGGNTEAFF	TRBV6-5	TRBJ1-1	-
CASSPWGLAGEQYF	TRBV13	TRBJ2-7	-
CASSYQQGARQPQHF	TRBV6-5	TRBJ1-5	-
CASSEGQGVSYEQYF	TRBV6-1	TRBJ2-7	once
CASSKVRGFSTGELFF	TRBV21-1	TRBJ2-2	-
CASSTGQEIYGYTF	TRBV19	TRBJ1-2	-
CASSRGGSFYEQYF	TRBV14	TRBJ2-7	-
CASSRIAGVTDTQYF	TRBV6-2/TRBV6-3	TRBJ2-3	-
CASSPPRRAHTDTQYF	TRBV14	TRBJ2-3	-
CASSPGQGVYNEQFF	TRBV7-2	TRBJ2-1	-
CASSFLPSGTSTEQYF	TRBV7-2	TRBJ2-7	-
CASSGTSGRSEFGTDTQYF	TRBV7-9	TRBJ2-3	-
CSASDPLFEQVSYNEQFF	TRBV20-1	TRBJ2-1	-
CASSKQGMNTEAFF	TRBV2	TRBJ1-1	-
CASSLEAAREPLHF	TRBV5-1	TRBJ1-6	-
CASSPGTGIYEQYF	TRBV6-5	TRBJ2-7	-
CASSLAAEGNTEAFF	TRBV5-1	TRBJ1-1	-
CASSLQVNTGELFF	TRBV6-2/TRBV6-3	TRBJ2-2	-
CASSPASGVYEQYF	TRBV28	TRBJ2-7	once
CASSQLAGGPYNEQFF	TRBV4-2	TRBJ2-1	-
CATLPTGLGTEAFF	TRBV7-2	TRBJ1-1	-
CASSPGGRGIYGYTF	TRBV7-3	TRBJ1-2	-
CASKTQKNEQYF	TRBV27	TRBJ2-7	-
CASSQYRTAMNTEAFF	TRBV7-2	TRBJ1-1	-
CASSYTSGTLYNEQFF	TRBV5-4	TRBJ2-1	-
CATSGQIYGYTF	TRBV24-1	TRBJ1-2	once
CASSQYVYNEQFF	TRBV27	TRBJ2-1	once
CASSSSTGLQETQYF	TRBV28	TRBJ2-5	-
CASSYVLRTDTQYF	TRBV6-2/TRBV6-3	TRBJ2-3	-
CASSPGPPLYGYTF	TRBV7-2	TRBJ1-2	-
CASSAQTGVGNSPLHF	TRBV9	TRBJ1-6	-
CASSAQGAYGYTF	TRBV12-3/TRBV12-4	TRBJ1-2	-
CASSQGLSGSLLETQYF	TRBV14	TRBJ2-5	-
CASSLGQISGNTIYF	TRBV7-9	TRBJ1-3	-
CASSQGPRYQPQHF	TRBV4-3	TRBJ1-5	-
CASSLGRGSNQPQHF	TRBV5-6	TRBJ1-5	-
CASSLSGSHGTQYF	TRBV14	TRBJ2-3	-
CATKRDFGYGYTF	TRBV6-5	TRBJ1-2	-
CASSWRQGRDTQYF	TRBV28	TRBJ2-3	-
CASSPQGSYEQYF	TRBV12-3/TRBV12-4	TRBJ2-7	-
CASSQDPAVVETQYF	TRBV4-3	TRBJ2-5	-
CASSYPTSGTDTQYF	TRBV6-2/TRBV6-3	TRBJ2-3	-
CASSPDRGISYGELFF	TRBV5-5	TRBJ2-2	-
CASSVPFRGTQYF	TRBV2	TRBJ2-5	-
CASQSPLVDTQYF	TRBV12-3/TRBV12-4	TRBJ2-3	-
CASRPRGVANTEAFF	TRBV19	TRBJ1-1	-
CASSYGGNTEAFF	TRBV25-1	TRBJ1-1	-
CASSPRLAGYNEQFF	TRBV7-3	TRBJ2-1	-
CASSRRRTSTYNEQFF	TRBV5-6	TRBJ2-1	-